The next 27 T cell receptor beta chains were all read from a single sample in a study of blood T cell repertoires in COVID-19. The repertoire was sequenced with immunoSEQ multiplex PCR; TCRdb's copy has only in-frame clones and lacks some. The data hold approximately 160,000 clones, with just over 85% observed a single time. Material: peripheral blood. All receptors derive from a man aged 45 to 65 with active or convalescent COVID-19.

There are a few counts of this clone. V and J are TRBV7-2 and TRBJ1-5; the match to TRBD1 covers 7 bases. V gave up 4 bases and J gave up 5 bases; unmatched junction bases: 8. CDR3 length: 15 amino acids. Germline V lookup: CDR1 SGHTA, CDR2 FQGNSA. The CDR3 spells CASSWRQGRDQPQHF. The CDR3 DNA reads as TGTGCCAGCAGCTGGAGACAGGGACGGGATCAGCCCCAGCATTTT.

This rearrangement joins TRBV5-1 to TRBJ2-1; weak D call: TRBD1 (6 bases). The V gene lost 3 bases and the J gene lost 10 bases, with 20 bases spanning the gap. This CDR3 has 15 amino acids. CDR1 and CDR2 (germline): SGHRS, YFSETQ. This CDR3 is CASSSQGWGQGEQFF. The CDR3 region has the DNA TGCGCCAGCAGCTCCCAGGGGTGGGGGCAAGGAGAGCAGTTCTTC.

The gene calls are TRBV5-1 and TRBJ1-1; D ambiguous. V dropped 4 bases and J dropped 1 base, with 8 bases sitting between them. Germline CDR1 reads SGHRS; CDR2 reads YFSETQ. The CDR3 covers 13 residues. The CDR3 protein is CASSTNTNTEAFF. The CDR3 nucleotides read TGCGCCAGCAGCACCAACACGAACACTGAAGCTTTCTTT. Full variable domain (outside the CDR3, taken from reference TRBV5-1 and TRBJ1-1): KAGVTQTPRYLIKTRGQQVTLSCSPISGHRSVSWYQQTPGQGLQFLFEYFSETQRNKGNFPGRFSGRQFSNSRSEMNVSTLELGDSALYLCASSTNTNTEAFFGQGTRLTVV.

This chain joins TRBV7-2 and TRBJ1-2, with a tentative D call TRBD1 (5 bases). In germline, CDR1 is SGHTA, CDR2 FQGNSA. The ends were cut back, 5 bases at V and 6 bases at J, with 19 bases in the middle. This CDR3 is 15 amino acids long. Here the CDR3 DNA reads TGTGCCAGCAGCATTCGAGACGGGGGGGTGGATGGCTACACCTTC. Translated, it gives CASSIRDGGVDGYTF.

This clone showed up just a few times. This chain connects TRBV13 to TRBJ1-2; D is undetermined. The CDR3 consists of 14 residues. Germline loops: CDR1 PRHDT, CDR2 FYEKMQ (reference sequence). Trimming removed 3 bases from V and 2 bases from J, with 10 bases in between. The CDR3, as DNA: TGTGCCAGCAGCTTGCGGGAGAGGAACTATGGCTACACCTTC. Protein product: CASSLRERNYGYTF. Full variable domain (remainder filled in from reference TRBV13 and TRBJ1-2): AAGVIQSPRHLIKEKRETATLKCYPIPRHDTVYWYQQGPGQDPQFLISFYEKMQSDKGSIPDRFSAQQFSDYHSELNMSSLELGDSALYFCASSLRERNYGYTFGSGTRLTVV.

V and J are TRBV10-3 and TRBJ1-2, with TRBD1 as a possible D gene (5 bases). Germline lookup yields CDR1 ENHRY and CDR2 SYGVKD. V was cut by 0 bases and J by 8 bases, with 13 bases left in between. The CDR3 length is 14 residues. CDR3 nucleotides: TGTGCCATCAGTGAGTCGATTGGGGCGTGGGGCTACACCTTC. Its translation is CAISESIGAWGYTF.

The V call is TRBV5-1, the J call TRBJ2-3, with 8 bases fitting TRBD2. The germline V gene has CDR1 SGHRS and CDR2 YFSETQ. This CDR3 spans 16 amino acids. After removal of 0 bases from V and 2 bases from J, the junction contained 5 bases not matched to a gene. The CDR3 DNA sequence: TGCGCCAGCAGCTTGGTTCAGCGGGGGCACACAGATACGCAGTATTTT. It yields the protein CASSLVQRGHTDTQYF.

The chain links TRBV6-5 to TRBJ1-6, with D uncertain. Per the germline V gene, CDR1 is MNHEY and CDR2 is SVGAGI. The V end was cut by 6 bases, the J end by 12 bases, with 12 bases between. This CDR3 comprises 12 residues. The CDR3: CASSPTYKPLHF. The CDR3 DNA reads TGTGCCAGCAGCCCCACATATAAACCCCTCCACTTT.

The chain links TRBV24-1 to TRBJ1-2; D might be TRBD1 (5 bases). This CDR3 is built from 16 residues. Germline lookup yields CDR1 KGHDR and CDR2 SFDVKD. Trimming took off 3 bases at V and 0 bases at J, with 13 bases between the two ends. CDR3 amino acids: CATSDPSQGSNYGYTF. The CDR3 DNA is TGTGCCACCAGTGATCCCTCGCAGGGCTCTAACTATGGCTACACCTTC.

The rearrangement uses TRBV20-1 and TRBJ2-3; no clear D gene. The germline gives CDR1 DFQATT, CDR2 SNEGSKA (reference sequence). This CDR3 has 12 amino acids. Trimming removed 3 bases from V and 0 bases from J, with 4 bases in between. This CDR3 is CSASPSTDTQYF. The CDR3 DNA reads TGCAGTGCTAGTCCTAGCACAGATACGCAGTATTTT.

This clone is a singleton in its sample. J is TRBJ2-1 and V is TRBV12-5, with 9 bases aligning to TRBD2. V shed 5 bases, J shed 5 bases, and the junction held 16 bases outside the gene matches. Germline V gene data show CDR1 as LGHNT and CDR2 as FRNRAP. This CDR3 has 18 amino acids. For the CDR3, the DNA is TGTGCTAGTGGTACCGCGGGGGCTAGCGGGACTATCCACAATGAGCAGTTCTTC. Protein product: CASGTAGASGTIHNEQFF.

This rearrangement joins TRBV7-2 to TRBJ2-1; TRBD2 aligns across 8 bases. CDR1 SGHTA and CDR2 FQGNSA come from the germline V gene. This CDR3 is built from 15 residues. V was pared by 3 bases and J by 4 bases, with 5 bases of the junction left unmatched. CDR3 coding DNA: TGTGCCAGCAGCTTTAGCGGGAAACTTTACAATGAGCAGTTCTTC. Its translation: CASSFSGKLYNEQFF.

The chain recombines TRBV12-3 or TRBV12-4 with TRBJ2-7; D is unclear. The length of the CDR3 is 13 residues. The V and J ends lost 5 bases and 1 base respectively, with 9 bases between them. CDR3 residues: CASSATVSYEQYF. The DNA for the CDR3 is TGTGCCAGCAGTGCTACAGTTTCCTACGAGCAGTACTTC.

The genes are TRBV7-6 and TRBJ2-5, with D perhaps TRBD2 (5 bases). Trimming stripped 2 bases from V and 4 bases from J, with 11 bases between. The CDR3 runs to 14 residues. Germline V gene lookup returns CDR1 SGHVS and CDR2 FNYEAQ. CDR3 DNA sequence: TGTGCCAGCAGCTTAAAGACACGGGGAGAGACCCAGTACTTC. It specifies CASSLKTRGETQYF. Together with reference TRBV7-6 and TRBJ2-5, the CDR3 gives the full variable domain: GAGVSQSPRYKVTKRGQDVALRCDPISGHVSLYWYRQALGQGPEFLTYFNYEAQQDKSGLPNDRFSAERPEGSISTLTIQRTEQRDSAMYRCASSLKTRGETQYFGPGTRLLVL.

The CDR3 nucleotides are TGTGCCAGCAGTTACTTGGACAGGGGGGTGAAAGCTTTCTTT. Translating gives CASSYLDRGVKAFF. The chain combines TRBV6-6 with TRBJ1-1; 10 nucleotides line up with TRBD1. CDR1 MNHNY and CDR2 SVGAGI come from the germline V gene (reference sequence). The length of the CDR3 is 14 residues. Trimming removed 1 base from V and 9 bases from J; junction bases left unmatched: 5.

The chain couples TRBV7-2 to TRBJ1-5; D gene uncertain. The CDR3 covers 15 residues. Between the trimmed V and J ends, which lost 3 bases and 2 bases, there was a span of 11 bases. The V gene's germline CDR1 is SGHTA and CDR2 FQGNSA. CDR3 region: CASSFMAGGNQPQHF. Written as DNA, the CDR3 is TGTGCCAGCAGCTTCATGGCCGGGGGCAATCAGCCCCAGCATTTT.

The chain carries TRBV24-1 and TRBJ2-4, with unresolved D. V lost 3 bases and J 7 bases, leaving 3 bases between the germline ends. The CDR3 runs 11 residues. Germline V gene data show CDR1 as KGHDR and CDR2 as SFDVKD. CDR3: CATSDLNIQYF. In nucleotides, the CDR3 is TGTGCCACCAGTGATCTGAACATTCAGTACTTC.

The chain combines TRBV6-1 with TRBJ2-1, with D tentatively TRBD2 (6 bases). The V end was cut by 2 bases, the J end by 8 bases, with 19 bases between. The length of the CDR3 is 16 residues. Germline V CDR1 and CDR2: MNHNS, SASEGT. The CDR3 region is CASSENQRVPPDEQFF. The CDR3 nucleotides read TGTGCCAGCAGTGAAAACCAGCGGGTTCCTCCTGATGAGCAGTTCTTC.

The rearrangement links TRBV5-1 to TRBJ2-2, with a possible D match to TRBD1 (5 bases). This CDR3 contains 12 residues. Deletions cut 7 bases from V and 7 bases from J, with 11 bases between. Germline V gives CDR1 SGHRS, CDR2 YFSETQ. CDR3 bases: TGCGCCAGCCCTGGAAGGGGCGGGGAGCTGTTTTTT. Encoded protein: CASPGRGGELFF. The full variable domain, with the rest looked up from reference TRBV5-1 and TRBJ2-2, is KAGVTQTPRYLIKTRGQQVTLSCSPISGHRSVSWYQQTPGQGLQFLFEYFSETQRNKGNFPGRFSGRQFSNSRSEMNVSTLELGDSALYLCASPGRGGELFFGEGSRLTVL.

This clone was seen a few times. The CDR3 DNA sequence: TGCAGCGTTACTAGCGGGAGGAACACCGGGGAGCTGTTTTTT. Translated: CSVTSGRNTGELFF. The V and J genes are TRBV29-1 and TRBJ2-2; the match to TRBD2 covers 11 bases. From germline, CDR1 is SQVTM and CDR2 ANQGSEA. This CDR3 contains 14 residues. J lost 1 base, V lost 5 bases, and 0 bases had no gene match.

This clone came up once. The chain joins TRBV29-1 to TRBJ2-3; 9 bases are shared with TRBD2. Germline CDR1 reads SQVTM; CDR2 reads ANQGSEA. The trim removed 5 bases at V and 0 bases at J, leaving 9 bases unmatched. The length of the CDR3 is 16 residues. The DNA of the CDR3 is TGCAGCGTTATGCCGGGACTAGCTGCTAGCACAGATACGCAGTATTTT. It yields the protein CSVMPGLAASTDTQYF.

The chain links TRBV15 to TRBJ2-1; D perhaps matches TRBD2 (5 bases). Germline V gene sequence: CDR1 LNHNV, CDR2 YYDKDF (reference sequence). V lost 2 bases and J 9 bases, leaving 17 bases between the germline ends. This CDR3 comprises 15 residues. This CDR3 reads CATSRRRNGLVEQFF. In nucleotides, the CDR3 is TGTGCCACCAGCAGACGGAGGAATGGACTGGTTGAGCAGTTCTTC.

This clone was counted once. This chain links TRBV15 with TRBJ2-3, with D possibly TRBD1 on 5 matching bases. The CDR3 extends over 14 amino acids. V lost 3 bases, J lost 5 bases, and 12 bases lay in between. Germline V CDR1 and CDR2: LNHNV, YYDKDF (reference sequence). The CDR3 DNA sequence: TGTGCCACCAGCAGGAGGCAGGGTGGAGATACGCAGTATTTT. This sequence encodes CATSRRQGGDTQYF. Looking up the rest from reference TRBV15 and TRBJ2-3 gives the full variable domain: DAMVIQNPRYQVTQFGKPVTLSCSQTLNHNVMYWYQQKSSQAPKLLFHYYDKDFNNEADTPDNFQSRRPNTSFCFLDIRSPGLGDTAMYLCATSRRQGGDTQYFGPGTRLTVL.

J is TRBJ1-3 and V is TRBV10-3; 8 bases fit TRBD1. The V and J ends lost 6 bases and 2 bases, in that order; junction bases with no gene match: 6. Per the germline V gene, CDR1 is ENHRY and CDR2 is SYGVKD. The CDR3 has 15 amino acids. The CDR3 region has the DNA TGTGCCATCAGACCGGACAGGGACGCTGGAAACACCATATATTTT. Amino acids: CAIRPDRDAGNTIYF.

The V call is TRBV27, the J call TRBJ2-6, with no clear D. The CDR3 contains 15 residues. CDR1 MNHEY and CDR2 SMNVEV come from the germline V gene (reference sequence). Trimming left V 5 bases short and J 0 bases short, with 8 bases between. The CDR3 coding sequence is TGTGCCAGCAGTATTTTTATCTCTGGGGCCAACGTCCTGACTTTC. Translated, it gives CASSIFISGANVLTF.

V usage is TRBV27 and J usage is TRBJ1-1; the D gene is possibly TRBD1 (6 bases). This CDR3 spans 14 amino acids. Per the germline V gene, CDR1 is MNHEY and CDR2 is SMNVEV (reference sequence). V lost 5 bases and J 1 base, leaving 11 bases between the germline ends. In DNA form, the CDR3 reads TGTGCCAGCAGTCGGCCGGGACAGAACACTGAAGCTTTCTTT. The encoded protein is CASSRPGQNTEAFF.

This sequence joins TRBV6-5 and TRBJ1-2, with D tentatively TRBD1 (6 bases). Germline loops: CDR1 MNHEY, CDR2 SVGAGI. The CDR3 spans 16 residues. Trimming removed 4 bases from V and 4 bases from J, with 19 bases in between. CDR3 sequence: CASSSRTDLLTYGYTF. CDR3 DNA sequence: TGTGCCAGCAGTTCACGGACAGATCTTTTAACCTATGGCTACACCTTC.